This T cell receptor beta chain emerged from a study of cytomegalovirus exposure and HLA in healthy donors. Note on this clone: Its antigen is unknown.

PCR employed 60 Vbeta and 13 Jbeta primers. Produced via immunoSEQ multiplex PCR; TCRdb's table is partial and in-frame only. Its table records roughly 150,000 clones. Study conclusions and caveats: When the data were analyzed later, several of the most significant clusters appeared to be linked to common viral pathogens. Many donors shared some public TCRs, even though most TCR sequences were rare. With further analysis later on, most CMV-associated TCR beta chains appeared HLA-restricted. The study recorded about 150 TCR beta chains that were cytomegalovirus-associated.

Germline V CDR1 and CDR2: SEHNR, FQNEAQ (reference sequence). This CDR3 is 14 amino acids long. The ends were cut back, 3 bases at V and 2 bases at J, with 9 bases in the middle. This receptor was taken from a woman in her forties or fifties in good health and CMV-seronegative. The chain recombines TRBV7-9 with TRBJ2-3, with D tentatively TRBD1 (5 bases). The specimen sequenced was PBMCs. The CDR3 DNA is TGTGCCAGCAGCTTCGGCAGGGTCACAGATACGCAGTATTTT. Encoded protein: CASSFGRVTDTQYF.